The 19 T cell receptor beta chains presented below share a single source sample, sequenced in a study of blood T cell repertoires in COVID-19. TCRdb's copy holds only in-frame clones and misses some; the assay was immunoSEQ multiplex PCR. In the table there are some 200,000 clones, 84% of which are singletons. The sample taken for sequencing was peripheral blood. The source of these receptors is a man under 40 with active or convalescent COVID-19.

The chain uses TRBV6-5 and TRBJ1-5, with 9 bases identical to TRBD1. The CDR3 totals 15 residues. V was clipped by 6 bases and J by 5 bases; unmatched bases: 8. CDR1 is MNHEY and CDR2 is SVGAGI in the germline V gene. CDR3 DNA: TGTGCCAGCAGAATCGACAGGGGGGACCATCAGCCCCAGCATTTT. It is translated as CASRIDRGDHQPQHF.

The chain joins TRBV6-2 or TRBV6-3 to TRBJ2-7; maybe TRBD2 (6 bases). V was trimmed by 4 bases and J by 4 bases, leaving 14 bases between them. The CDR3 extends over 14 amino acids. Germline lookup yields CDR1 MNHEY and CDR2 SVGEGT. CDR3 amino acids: CASSWAGAGYEQYF. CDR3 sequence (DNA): TGTGCCAGCAGTTGGGCCGGCGCGGGATACGAGCAGTACTTC.

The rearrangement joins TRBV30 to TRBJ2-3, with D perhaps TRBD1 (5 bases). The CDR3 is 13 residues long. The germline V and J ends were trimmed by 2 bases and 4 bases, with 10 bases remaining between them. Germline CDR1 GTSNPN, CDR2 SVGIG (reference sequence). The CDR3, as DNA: TGTGCCTGGAGTCCACCAGGGTCAGATACGCAGTATTTT. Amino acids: CAWSPPGSDTQYF.

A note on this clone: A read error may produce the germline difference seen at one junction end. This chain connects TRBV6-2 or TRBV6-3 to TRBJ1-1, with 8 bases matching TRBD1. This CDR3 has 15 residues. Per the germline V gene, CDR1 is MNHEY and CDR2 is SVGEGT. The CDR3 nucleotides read TGTGCCAGCATTTACTCCGGACAGGGACCTATTGAAGCTTTCTTT. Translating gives CASIYSGQGPIEAFF.

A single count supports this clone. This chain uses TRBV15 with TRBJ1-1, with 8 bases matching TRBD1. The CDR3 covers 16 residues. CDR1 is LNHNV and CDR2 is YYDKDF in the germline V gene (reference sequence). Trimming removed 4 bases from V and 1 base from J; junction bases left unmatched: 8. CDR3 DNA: TGTGCCACCAGCATTATAGGTACAGGGGGGAACACTGAAGCTTTCTTT. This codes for CATSIIGTGGNTEAFF.

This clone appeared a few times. In DNA form, the CDR3 reads TGCGCCAGCAGCATCGGGACAGGCTACAATGAGCAGTTCTTC. Translation: CASSIGTGYNEQFF. The chain uses TRBV4-3 and TRBJ2-1; 8 bases are shared with TRBD1. Germline CDR1 reads LGHNA; CDR2 reads YSLEER. This CDR3 contains 14 residues. With V trimmed by 5 bases and J by 3 bases, 3 bases remained unmatched.

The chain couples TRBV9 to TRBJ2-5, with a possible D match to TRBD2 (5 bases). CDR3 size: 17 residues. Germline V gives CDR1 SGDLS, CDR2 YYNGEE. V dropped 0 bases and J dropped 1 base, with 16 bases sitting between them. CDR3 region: CASSVAAGAAAQETQYF. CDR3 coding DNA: TGTGCCAGCAGCGTAGCTGCTGGAGCGGCCGCCCAAGAGACCCAGTACTTC.

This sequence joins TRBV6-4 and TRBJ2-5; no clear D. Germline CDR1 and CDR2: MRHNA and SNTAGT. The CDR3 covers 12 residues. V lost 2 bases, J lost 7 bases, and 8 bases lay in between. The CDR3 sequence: CASSDPGGTQYF. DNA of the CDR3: TGTGCCAGCAGTGACCCCGGCGGGACCCAGTACTTC.

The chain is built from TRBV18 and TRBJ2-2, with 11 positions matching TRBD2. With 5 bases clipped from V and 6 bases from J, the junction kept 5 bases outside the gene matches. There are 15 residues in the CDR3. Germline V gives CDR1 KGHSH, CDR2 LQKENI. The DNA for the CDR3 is TGTGCCAGCTCAAGTCTAGCGGGAGGCGCCGGGGAGCTGTTTTTT. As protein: CASSSLAGGAGELFF. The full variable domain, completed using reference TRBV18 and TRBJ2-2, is NAGVMQNPRHLVRRRGQEARLRCSPMKGHSHVYWYRQLPEEGLKFMVYLQKENIIDESGMPKERFSAEFPKEGPSILRIQQVVRGDSAAYFCASSSLAGGAGELFFGEGSRLTVL.

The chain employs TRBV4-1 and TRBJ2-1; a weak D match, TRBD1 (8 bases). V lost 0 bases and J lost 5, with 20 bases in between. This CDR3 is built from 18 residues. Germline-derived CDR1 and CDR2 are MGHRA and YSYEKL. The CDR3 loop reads CASSQDPPGGAGDNEQFF. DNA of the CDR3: TGCGCCAGCAGCCAAGATCCCCCAGGGGGCGCGGGAGACAATGAGCAGTTCTTC.

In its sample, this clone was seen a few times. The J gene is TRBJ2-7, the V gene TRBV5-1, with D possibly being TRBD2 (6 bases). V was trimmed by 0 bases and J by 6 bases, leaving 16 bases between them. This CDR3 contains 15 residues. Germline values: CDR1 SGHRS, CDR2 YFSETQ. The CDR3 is CASSLAPEGTLEQYF. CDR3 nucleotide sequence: TGCGCCAGCAGCTTGGCCCCGGAGGGAACCCTCGAGCAGTACTTC.

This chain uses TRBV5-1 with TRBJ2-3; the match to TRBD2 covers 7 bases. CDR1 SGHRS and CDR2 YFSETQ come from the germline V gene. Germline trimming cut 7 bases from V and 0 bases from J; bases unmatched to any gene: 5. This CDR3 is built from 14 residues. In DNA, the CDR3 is TGCGCCAGCGGACCGGGACTAAGCACAGATACGCAGTATTTT. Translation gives CASGPGLSTDTQYF. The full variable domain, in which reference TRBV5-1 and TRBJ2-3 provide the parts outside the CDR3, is KAGVTQTPRYLIKTRGQQVTLSCSPISGHRSVSWYQQTPGQGLQFLFEYFSETQRNKGNFPGRFSGRQFSNSRSEMNVSTLELGDSALYLCASGPGLSTDTQYFGPGTRLTVL.

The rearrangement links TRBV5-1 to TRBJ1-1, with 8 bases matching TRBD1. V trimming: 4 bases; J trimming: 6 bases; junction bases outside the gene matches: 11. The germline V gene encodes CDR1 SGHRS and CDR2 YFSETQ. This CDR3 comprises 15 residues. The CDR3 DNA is TGCGCCAGCAGCCCGCGCGAAGACAGGGGCGCTGAAGCTTTCTTT. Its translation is CASSPREDRGAEAFF.

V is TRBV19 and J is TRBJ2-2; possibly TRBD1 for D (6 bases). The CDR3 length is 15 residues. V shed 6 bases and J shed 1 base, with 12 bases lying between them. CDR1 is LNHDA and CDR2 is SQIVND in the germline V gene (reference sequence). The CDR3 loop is CASRPGHENTGELFF. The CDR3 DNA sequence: TGTGCCAGTAGACCGGGACACGAGAACACCGGGGAGCTGTTTTTT.

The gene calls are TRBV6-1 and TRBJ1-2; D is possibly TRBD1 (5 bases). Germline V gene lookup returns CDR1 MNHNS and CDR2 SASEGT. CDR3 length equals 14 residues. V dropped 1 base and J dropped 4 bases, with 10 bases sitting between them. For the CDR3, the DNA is TGTGCCAGCAGTGAAGGCGGCGGGGCCTATGGCTACACCTTC. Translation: CASSEGGGAYGYTF.

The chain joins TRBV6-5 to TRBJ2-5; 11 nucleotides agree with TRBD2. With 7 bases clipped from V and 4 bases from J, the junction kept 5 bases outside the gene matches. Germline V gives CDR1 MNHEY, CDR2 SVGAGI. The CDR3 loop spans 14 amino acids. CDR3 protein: CASNSGRATETQYF. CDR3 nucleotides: TGTGCCAGCAATAGCGGGAGGGCCACAGAGACCCAGTACTTC.

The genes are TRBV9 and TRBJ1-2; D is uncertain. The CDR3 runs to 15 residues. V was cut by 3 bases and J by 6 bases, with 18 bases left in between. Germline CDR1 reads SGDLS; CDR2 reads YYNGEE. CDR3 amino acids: CASSARVRPTDGYTF. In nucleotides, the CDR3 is TGTGCCAGCAGCGCGAGGGTGCGGCCGACCGATGGCTACACCTTC.

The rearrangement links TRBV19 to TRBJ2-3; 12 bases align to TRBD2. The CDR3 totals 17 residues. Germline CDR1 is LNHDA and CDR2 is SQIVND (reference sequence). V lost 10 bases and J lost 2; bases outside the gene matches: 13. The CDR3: CATQGLAGGLNTDTQYF. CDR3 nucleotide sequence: TGTGCCACCCAAGGGCTAGCGGGAGGGCTAAACACAGATACGCAGTATTTT.

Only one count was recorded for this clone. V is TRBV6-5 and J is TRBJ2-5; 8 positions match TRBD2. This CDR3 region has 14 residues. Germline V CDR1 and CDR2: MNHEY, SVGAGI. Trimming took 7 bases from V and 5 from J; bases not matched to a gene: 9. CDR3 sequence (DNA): TGTGCCAGCACCCCGGTCAGCGGGAGTGAGACCCAGTACTTC. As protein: CASTPVSGSETQYF.